The rows below give T cell receptor beta chains drawn from one sample of a study of blood T cell repertoires in COVID-19. Produced via immunoSEQ multiplex PCR; TCRdb's table is partial and in-frame only. The data hold approximately 190,000 clones, with around 83% observed a single time. What was sequenced was peripheral blood. The receptors were sampled from a woman in her thirties or forties with acute or convalescent COVID-19. Both conserved end residues are part of each CDR3. D genes are given only for firm matches. Not every row has a clone size; where given, it reads once, few, many or a size class.

v_gene: TRBV18; d_gene: .; abundance: once; j_gene: TRBJ1-5; CDR3nt: TGTGCCAGCTCACCCGAGGGTGCCCTCAATCAGCCCCAGCATTTT; CDR3aa: CASSPEGALNQPQHF
v_gene: TRBV27; d_gene: .; abundance: .; j_gene: TRBJ1-5; CDR3nt: TGTGCCAGCACTATACGAGGGGGAAGCAATCAGCCCCAGCATTTT; CDR3aa: CASTIRGGSNQPQHF
v_gene: TRBV7-9; d_gene: TRBD1; abundance: .; j_gene: TRBJ1-1; CDR3nt: TGTGCCAGCAGCTTGGTAGGCGAGGGAGGGACAGGTACTTTCTTT; CDR3aa: CASSLVGEGGTGTFF
v_gene: TRBV7-9; d_gene: TRBD1; abundance: .; j_gene: TRBJ2-7; CDR3nt: TGTGCCAGCAGCTTGATAAGTGGGGGACAGGGAGTCTCCTACGAGCAGTACTTC; CDR3aa: CASSLISGGQGVSYEQYF
v_gene: TRBV5-4; d_gene: .; abundance: .; j_gene: TRBJ2-6; CDR3nt: TGTGCCAGCAGCCTAATAGGGGGCTCTGGGGCCAACGTCCTGACTTTC; CDR3aa: CASSLIGGSGANVLTF
v_gene: TRBV30; d_gene: .; abundance: .; j_gene: TRBJ1-5; CDR3nt: TGTGCCTGGAGCCGACAGAATAGCAATCAGCCCCAGCATTTT; CDR3aa: CAWSRQNSNQPQHF
v_gene: TRBV14; d_gene: .; abundance: .; j_gene: TRBJ1-2; CDR3nt: TGTGCCAGCAGCCAAATCGCGACGGGGGAAAGCTACACCTTC; CDR3aa: CASSQIATGESYTF
v_gene: TRBV6-1; d_gene: .; abundance: .; j_gene: TRBJ1-5; CDR3nt: TGTGCCAGCAGTGAAGCGCCTGGGGGGGTGCCTCAGCCCCAGCATTTT; CDR3aa: CASSEAPGGVPQPQHF
v_gene: TRBV19; d_gene: TRBD1; abundance: .; j_gene: TRBJ1-2; CDR3nt: TGTGCCTCTCGGGGACAGAATTATGGCTACACCTTC; CDR3aa: CASRGQNYGYTF
v_gene: TRBV6-2/TRBV6-3; d_gene: .; abundance: .; j_gene: TRBJ2-2; CDR3nt: TGTGCCAGCAGTTACTCTCCAACGAACACCGGGGAGCTGTTTTTT; CDR3aa: CASSYSPTNTGELFF
v_gene: TRBV28; d_gene: .; abundance: once; j_gene: TRBJ1-2; CDR3nt: TGTGCCAGCAGTTTAGGGCAGGGGACCCCTCGGTATGGCTACACCTTC; CDR3aa: CASSLGQGTPRYGYTF
v_gene: TRBV11-2; d_gene: .; abundance: .; j_gene: TRBJ1-4; CDR3nt: TGTGCCAGCAGCCGGGGGGGGCCGCGGATTAATGAAAAACTGTTTTTT; CDR3aa: CASSRGGPRINEKLFF
v_gene: TRBV3-1/TRBV3-2; d_gene: .; abundance: .; j_gene: TRBJ1-2; CDR3nt: TGTGCCACGGGGGAGGGGCATGGCTACACCTTC; CDR3aa: CATGEGHGYTF
v_gene: TRBV18; d_gene: TRBD2; abundance: .; j_gene: TRBJ2-1; CDR3nt: TGTGCCAGCTCACCCACTAGCGGGTCCAATGAGCAGTTCTTC; CDR3aa: CASSPTSGSNEQFF